This passage covers 10 T cell receptor beta chains from one sample sequenced in a study of identical twins. A single record per CDR3 protein comes from TCRdb applying MiXCR to the 5' RACE reads. The data hold about 530,000 distinct CDR3 sequences, with more than 20% observed a single time. The same data also went into a second study, on yellow fever vaccine responses in identical twins.

Sequenced input: CD4+ T cells sorted from blood. These receptors all stem from a woman under 30 in good health.

In its sample, this clonotype was seen a few times. This chain links TRBV5-1 with TRBJ2-1, with no clear D. Per germline, CDR1 SGHRS and CDR2 YFSETQ. V shed 3 bases and J shed 2 bases, with 9 bases lying between them. The CDR3 is made up of 14 amino acids. CDR3 DNA sequence: TGCGCCAGCAGCTCGGATCCAACCTACAATGAGCAGTTCTTC. Translation gives CASSSDPTYNEQFF.

This clonotype was seen a handful of times. This chain connects TRBV20-1 to TRBJ2-1; D gene ambiguous. V lost 5 bases and J lost 0, with 11 bases in between. CDR1 is DFQATT, CDR2 SNEGSKA, per germline (reference sequence). The CDR3 sequence is 14 residues long. In DNA, the CDR3 is TGCAGTGCTGTTAGCCAGCCCTCCTACAATGAGCAGTTCTTC. This translates into CSAVSQPSYNEQFF.

The table lists this clonotype with a few counts. This chain connects TRBV15 to TRBJ2-1; D remains unclear. Trimming took off 7 bases at V and 8 bases at J, with 15 bases between the two ends. The germline gives CDR1 LNHNV, CDR2 YYDKDF (reference sequence). The CDR3 extends over 13 amino acids. CDR3 in DNA: TGTGCCACCATCCGATCCCCTTGGGATGAGCAGTTCTTC. This sequence encodes CATIRSPWDEQFF.

The gene calls are TRBV5-1 and TRBJ1-2; possibly TRBD1 for D (6 bases). CDR1 SGHRS and CDR2 YFSETQ come from the germline V gene. The CDR3 has 13 residues. V lost 5 bases and J 8 bases, leaving 16 bases between the germline ends. The CDR3 loop is CASSSGAGSGYTF. In nucleotides, the CDR3 is TGCGCCAGCAGTTCGGGGGCAGGGAGCGGCTACACCTTC. Complete variable domain (other parts from reference TRBV5-1 and TRBJ1-2): KAGVTQTPRYLIKTRGQQVTLSCSPISGHRSVSWYQQTPGQGLQFLFEYFSETQRNKGNFPGRFSGRQFSNSRSEMNVSTLELGDSALYLCASSSGAGSGYTFGSGTRLTVV.

V is TRBV28 and J is TRBJ1-5, with a possible D match to TRBD1 (6 bases). CDR3 length: 17 residues. Per the germline V gene, CDR1 is MDHEN and CDR2 is SYDVKM. V gave up 3 bases and J gave up 3 bases, with 18 bases separating them. In nucleotides, the CDR3 is TGTGCCAGCAGTTTGGCTACAGGGATCACGAACAATCAGCCCCAGCATTTT. Its protein product is CASSLATGITNNQPQHF.

The chain combines TRBV5-6 with TRBJ1-5; the D gene is possibly TRBD1 (6 bases). The CDR3 runs to 14 residues. V lost 4 bases, J lost 4 bases, and 12 bases lay in between. Germline V gene lookup returns CDR1 SGHDT and CDR2 YYEEEE. The CDR3 spells CASSQDSDNQPQHF. The CDR3 DNA follows: TGTGCCAGCAGCCAGGACAGCGATAATCAGCCCCAGCATTTT.

The rearrangement uses TRBV10-3 and TRBJ2-2; 8 bases line up with TRBD1. The V gene's germline CDR1 is ENHRY and CDR2 SYGVKD. The CDR3 is 18 amino acids. After removal of 4 bases from V and 1 base from J, the junction contained 11 bases not matched to a gene. CDR3 DNA: TGTGCCATCAGTGGTCAAAGCTCCGGGACAGGGAACACCGGGGAGCTGTTTTTT. It is translated as CAISGQSSGTGNTGELFF.

V usage is TRBV5-1 and J usage is TRBJ2-6, with 10 bases lining up with TRBD2. From germline, CDR1 is SGHRS and CDR2 YFSETQ. The CDR3 has 18 residues. Trimming took 2 bases from V and 3 from J; bases not matched to a gene: 8. The CDR3 here is CASSLKLAGIVGANVLTF. CDR3 in DNA: TGCGCCAGCAGCTTAAAACTAGCGGGAATCGTTGGGGCCAACGTCCTGACTTTC. The entire variable domain, with the rest obtained from reference TRBV5-1 and TRBJ2-6, is as follows: KAGVTQTPRYLIKTRGQQVTLSCSPISGHRSVSWYQQTPGQGLQFLFEYFSETQRNKGNFPGRFSGRQFSNSRSEMNVSTLELGDSALYLCASSLKLAGIVGANVLTFGAGSRLTVL.

V and J are TRBV29-1 and TRBJ2-6; D remains ambiguous. The V end lost 4 bases, the J end lost 0 bases, and 7 bases lay between the germline ends. CDR3 length: 14 residues. The germline V gene has CDR1 SQVTM and CDR2 ANQGSEA. For the CDR3, the DNA is TGCAGCGTTGGAGCAAACTCTGGGGCCAACGTCCTGACTTTC. Its protein product is CSVGANSGANVLTF.

The V and J genes are TRBV5-6 and TRBJ1-6, with a possible D match to TRBD1 (6 bases). This CDR3 region has 13 residues. Trimming took off 7 bases at V and 8 bases at J, with 13 bases between the two ends. Looked up from germline, CDR1 is SGHDT and CDR2 is YYEEEE. The CDR3 reads CASQGQPDSPLHF. The DNA for the CDR3 is TGTGCCAGCCAAGGACAGCCTGATTCACCCCTCCACTTT.